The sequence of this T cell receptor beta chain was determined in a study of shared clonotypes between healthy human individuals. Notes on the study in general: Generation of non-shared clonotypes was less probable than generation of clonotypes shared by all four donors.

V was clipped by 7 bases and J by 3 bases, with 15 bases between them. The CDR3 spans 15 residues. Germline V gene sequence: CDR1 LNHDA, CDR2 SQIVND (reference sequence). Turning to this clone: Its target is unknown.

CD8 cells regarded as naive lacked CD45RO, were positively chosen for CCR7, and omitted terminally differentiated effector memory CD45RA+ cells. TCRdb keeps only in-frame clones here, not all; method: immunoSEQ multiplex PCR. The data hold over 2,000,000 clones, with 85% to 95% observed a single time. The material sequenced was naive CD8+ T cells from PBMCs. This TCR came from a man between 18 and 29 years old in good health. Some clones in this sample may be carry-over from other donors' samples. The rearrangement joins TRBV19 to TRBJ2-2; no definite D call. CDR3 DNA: TGTGCCAGTACCCTCGGTGGGGATTACACCGGGGAGCTGTTTTTT. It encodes CASTLGGDYTGELFF.